This is a list of T cell receptor beta chains from one sample in a study of blood T cell repertoires in COVID-19. Sequencing used immunoSEQ multiplex PCR; TCRdb keeps in-frame clones, though not all of them. The data show about 90,000 clones, about 76% seen once. Sequences were obtained from peripheral blood. The receptors were sampled from a woman aged 80 or over with acute or convalescent COVID-19. The CDR3 runs from the conserved cysteine through the conserved F or W. Fields, in order: clone size, V gene, J gene, D gene, CDR3 protein, CDR3 DNA. A D gene is named only where the DNA matches it firmly. Size tells how often a clone was seen (once, few, many) or the class of an expanded clone, and some rows leave it out.

abundance: once
v_gene: TRBV7-2
j_gene: TRBJ1-5
d_gene: .
CDR3aa: CASSLGHPIWPQHF
CDR3nt: TGTGCCAGCAGCCTGGGACACCCAATATGGCCCCAGCATTTT

abundance: .
v_gene: TRBV6-5
j_gene: TRBJ2-7
d_gene: TRBD2
CDR3aa: CASSYSGTSGGYEQYF
CDR3nt: TGTGCCAGCAGTTACTCAGGGACTAGCGGTGGCTACGAGCAGTACTTC

abundance: .
v_gene: TRBV21-1
j_gene: TRBJ2-5
d_gene: .
CDR3aa: CASSKLSREPQETQYF
CDR3nt: TGTGCCAGCAGCAAACTCTCCAGGGAACCCCAAGAGACCCAGTACTTC

abundance: .
v_gene: TRBV7-9
j_gene: TRBJ2-7
d_gene: .
CDR3aa: CASSLDRAGGRYF
CDR3nt: TGTGCCAGCAGCTTAGATAGGGCCGGGGGACGGTACTTC

abundance: .
v_gene: TRBV11-2
j_gene: TRBJ1-2
d_gene: TRBD1
CDR3aa: CASSLSSGQAYGYTF
CDR3nt: TGTGCCAGCAGCTTATCTTCGGGACAGGCCTATGGCTACACCTTC

abundance: .
v_gene: TRBV7-9
j_gene: TRBJ1-5
d_gene: TRBD1
CDR3aa: CASSQGTASNQPQHF
CDR3nt: TGTGCCAGCAGCCAAGGGACAGCTAGCAATCAGCCCCAGCATTTT

abundance: once
v_gene: TRBV28
j_gene: TRBJ2-3
d_gene: .
CDR3aa: CASSLSRGKASTDTQYF
CDR3nt: TGTGCCAGCAGTTTATCCCGGGGAAAGGCTAGCACAGATACGCAGTATTTT

abundance: .
v_gene: TRBV9
j_gene: TRBJ1-1
d_gene: .
CDR3aa: CASSPTPNTEAFF
CDR3nt: TGTGCCAGCAGCCCGACACCAAACACTGAAGCTTTCTTT

abundance: .
v_gene: TRBV7-9
j_gene: TRBJ2-7
d_gene: TRBD2
CDR3aa: CASSMSGGSSYEQYF
CDR3nt: TGTGCCAGCAGCATGAGCGGGGGAAGCTCCTACGAGCAGTACTTC

abundance: once
v_gene: TRBV28
j_gene: TRBJ2-7
d_gene: TRBD1
CDR3aa: CAVRDRGYEQYF
CDR3nt: TGTGCCGTCCGGGACAGGGGGTACGAGCAGTACTTC

abundance: .
v_gene: TRBV6-5
j_gene: TRBJ2-1
d_gene: TRBD2
CDR3aa: CASSYHLAGGGIEQFF
CDR3nt: TGTGCCAGCAGTTACCATCTAGCGGGAGGGGGAATTGAGCAGTTCTTC

abundance: .
v_gene: TRBV19
j_gene: TRBJ1-3
d_gene: .
CDR3aa: CASSSWSVFSGNTIYF
CDR3nt: TGTGCCAGTAGTTCCTGGAGCGTTTTCTCTGGAAACACCATATATTTT

abundance: few
v_gene: TRBV29-1
j_gene: TRBJ1-2
d_gene: TRBD1
CDR3aa: CSVERYGQVRNYGYTF
CDR3nt: TGCAGCGTTGAAAGATATGGACAGGTCCGCAACTATGGCTACACCTTC

abundance: .
v_gene: TRBV2
j_gene: TRBJ1-3
d_gene: .
CDR3aa: CASSAIGNTIYF
CDR3nt: TGTGCCAGCAGTGCTATAGGAAACACCATATATTTT

abundance: .
v_gene: TRBV4-3
j_gene: TRBJ2-4
d_gene: .
CDR3aa: CASSQARGIQYF
CDR3nt: TGCGCCAGCAGCCAGGCACGCGGCATTCAGTACTTC

abundance: .
v_gene: TRBV3-1/TRBV3-2
j_gene: TRBJ1-5
d_gene: .
CDR3aa: CASSPGGIGGNQPQHF
CDR3nt: TGTGCCAGCAGCCCCGGAGGGATAGGAGGCAATCAGCCCCAGCATTTT

abundance: .
v_gene: TRBV7-9
j_gene: TRBJ2-7
d_gene: TRBD2
CDR3aa: CASSARLAATSPRYYEQYF
CDR3nt: TGTGCCAGCAGCGCCCGACTAGCGGCGACCTCCCCCCGGTACTACGAGCAGTACTTC

abundance: .
v_gene: TRBV7-8
j_gene: TRBJ2-7
d_gene: TRBD1
CDR3aa: CASSLAAGGSYEQYF
CDR3nt: TGTGCCAGCAGCTTAGCGGCAGGGGGATCCTACGAGCAGTACTTC

abundance: .
v_gene: TRBV5-1
j_gene: TRBJ1-2
d_gene: .
CDR3aa: CASSLGAFAGQGYGYTF
CDR3nt: TGCGCCAGCAGCTTGGGGGCGTTCGCGGGGCAGGGCTATGGCTACACCTTC

abundance: few
v_gene: TRBV5-1
j_gene: TRBJ1-2
d_gene: TRBD1
CDR3aa: CASKAGGADYGYTF
CDR3nt: TGCGCCAGCAAGGCAGGGGGCGCAGACTATGGCTACACCTTC

abundance: .
v_gene: TRBV3-1/TRBV3-2
j_gene: TRBJ1-1
d_gene: TRBD1
CDR3aa: CASRLHRTGFESEAFF
CDR3nt: TGTGCCAGCAGGCTACATAGGACAGGGTTCGAGTCTGAAGCTTTCTTT